Reported below is one T cell receptor (beta chain). Its antigen remains unidentified. Clones were read by immunoSEQ multiplex PCR, and TCRdb kept only the in-frame ones, dropping some. The table includes 2 million to 3 million clones, approximately 93% detected once. These data originate in a study of shared clonotypes between healthy human individuals. Study-level findings and limits: With a few donors compared, roughly 5% of naive CD4 clonotypes were shared.

Into CD45RA+ naive and CD45RA-negative memory subsets, the CD4+ cells were split. This clonotype originated in a man between 18 and 35 years old in good health. Some clones in this sample may be carry-over from other donors' samples. The sequenced sample consisted of naive CD4+ T cells from PBMCs. Noted subset: CD45RA+ positively selected.

CDR3 nucleotides: TGTGCCACCAGCAGAGAACAGCGTGGCACCGGGGAGCTGTTTTTT. Protein sequence: CATSREQRGTGELFF. V usage is TRBV15 and J usage is TRBJ2-2; D remains unclear. Germline CDR1 reads LNHNV; CDR2 reads YYDKDF (reference sequence). CDR3 size: 15 residues. V was trimmed by 0 bases and J by 4 bases, leaving 9 bases between them.